Listed here are 28 T cell receptor beta chains from one sample, sequenced in a study of blood T cell repertoires in COVID-19. Clones were sequenced by immunoSEQ multiplex PCR, and TCRdb holds only the in-frame ones, with some missing. The sample has 150,000 to 200,000 clones, more than 90% seen once. Sequences were obtained from peripheral blood. These receptors were collected from a man in his 60s with active or convalescent COVID-19.

The chain combines TRBV15 with TRBJ1-4; 9 bases are a match to TRBD1. With V trimmed by 0 bases and J by 5 bases, 4 bases remained unmatched. There are 16 residues in the CDR3. Germline V gene sequence: CDR1 LNHNV, CDR2 YYDKDF (reference sequence). The CDR3 protein is CATSRDGGQGNEKLFF. CDR3 DNA sequence: TGTGCCACCAGCAGAGATGGGGGACAGGGAAATGAAAAACTGTTTTTT.

This clone was counted a single time. This chain uses TRBV21-1 with TRBJ2-2; TRBD1, the table's D call, was not compared with the DNA. TRBV21-1 is a pseudogene segment. The CDR3 covers 12 residues. In DNA form, the CDR3 reads TGTGCCAGCCCCCCAGGGACCGGGGAGCTGTTTTTT. It translates to CASPPGTGELFF.

The rearrangement joins TRBV12-3 or TRBV12-4 to TRBJ1-2, with D hard to call. The CDR3 runs to 12 residues. V was pared by 7 bases and J by 4 bases, with 10 bases between. The CDR3 nucleotides are TGTGCCAGCACTCTGGGGAGCTATGGCTACACCTTC. It is translated as CASTLGSYGYTF.

The chain has TRBV4-1 and TRBJ1-1; no clear D. V lost 4 bases to trimming and J lost 1 base, with 13 bases between them. Germline V CDR1 and CDR2: MGHRA, YSYEKL. The CDR3 loop spans 15 amino acids. CDR3 loop: CASSPFAIQNTEAFF. CDR3 nucleotide sequence: TGCGCCAGCAGCCCGTTTGCGATCCAGAACACTGAAGCTTTCTTT.

V is TRBV11-2 and J is TRBJ2-1; 7 bases are a match to TRBD1. V shed 5 bases, J shed 3 bases, and the junction held 13 bases outside the gene matches. This CDR3 is built from 17 residues. Looked up from germline, CDR1 is SGHAT and CDR2 is FQNNGV. The CDR3 coding sequence is TGTGCCAGCAGCCCCTTCTCCGGACAGGCATTCTACAATGAGCAGTTCTTC. Its protein product is CASSPFSGQAFYNEQFF.

V gene TRBV3-1 (or the pseudogene TRBV3-2) combines with J gene TRBJ1-1; TRBD1 might be the D (5 bases). Trimming cost V 4 bases and J 7 bases, with 10 bases left between them. Looked up from germline, CDR1 is LGHDT and CDR2 is YNNKEL (reference sequence). The CDR3 totals 12 residues. The CDR3 DNA reads TGTGCCAGCAGCCTCACAGGTGGTGAAGCTTTCTTT. Translated, it gives CASSLTGGEAFF.

The chain recombines TRBV3-1 (or the pseudogene TRBV3-2) with TRBJ1-5; possibly TRBD1 for D (6 bases). This CDR3 is 14 amino acids long. Germline V lookup: CDR1 LGHDT, CDR2 YNNKEL (reference sequence). The V gene lost 2 bases and the J gene lost 6 bases, with 11 bases spanning the gap. DNA for the CDR3: TGTGCCAGCAGCCAAAGGGTAGGGGGTCAGCCCCAGCATTTT. Translating it yields CASSQRVGGQPQHF.

This clone was recorded once. The rearrangement joins TRBV19 to TRBJ1-4; possibly TRBD1 for D (6 bases). Trimming cost V 6 bases and J 7 bases, with 30 bases left between them. Looked up from germline, CDR1 is LNHDA and CDR2 is SQIVND (reference sequence). This CDR3 has 19 amino acids. In DNA, the CDR3 is TGTGCCAGTAGAGGGGAACGGACACACCAAAGGGACAAAGGTGAAAAACTGTTTTTT. Translated, it gives CASRGERTHQRDKGEKLFF.

The chain has TRBV30 and TRBJ2-3; 7 bases match TRBD1. Germline V gene data show CDR1 as GTSNPN and CDR2 as SVGIG (reference sequence). The length of the CDR3 is 12 residues. V trimming: 5 bases; J trimming: 1 base; junction bases outside the gene matches: 0. In DNA, the CDR3 is TGTGCCTGGGGACAGGGCACAGATACGCAGTATTTT. This translates into CAWGQGTDTQYF.

The V call is TRBV11-3, the J call TRBJ2-3, with 8 positions matching TRBD2. V trimming: 5 bases; J trimming: 6 bases; junction bases outside the gene matches: 10. Germline V CDR1 and CDR2: SGHNT, YENEEA. This CDR3 region has 15 residues. The CDR3 coding sequence is TGTGCCAGCAGCCCCCGCGGGGGGCTTGTGGATACGCAGTATTTT. Residues: CASSPRGGLVDTQYF.

About this clone itself: Other DNA sequences in this specimen translate into the identical CDR3. The genes are TRBV28 and TRBJ1-5; 7 bases align to TRBD1. The CDR3 sequence is 14 residues long. V shed 5 bases, J shed 3 bases, and the junction held 4 bases outside the gene matches. The V gene's germline CDR1 is MDHEN and CDR2 SYDVKM. CDR3 amino acids: CASSRDSLNQPQHF. The CDR3 DNA is TGTGCCAGCAGTCGGGACAGCCTCAATCAGCCCCAGCATTTT.

The rearrangement links TRBV14 to TRBJ2-7; 10 bases align to TRBD1. V lost 4 bases to trimming and J lost 5 bases; unmatched junction nucleotides: 5. CDR1 is SGHDN and CDR2 is FVKESK in the germline V gene. This CDR3 is 14 amino acids long. The CDR3, as DNA: TGTGCCAGCAGCCGAGACAGGGGGCAACACGAGCAGTACTTC. This sequence encodes CASSRDRGQHEQYF.

This rearrangement joins TRBV5-1 to TRBJ2-1; 8 nucleotides line up with TRBD2. The germline V gene has CDR1 SGHRS and CDR2 YFSETQ. This CDR3 spans 14 amino acids. The junction had 2 bases not matched to a gene; V was cut back by 2 bases and J by 4 bases. The CDR3 protein is CASSFSGDYNEQFF. CDR3 sequence (DNA): TGCGCCAGCAGCTTTAGCGGGGATTACAATGAGCAGTTCTTC. Looking up the rest from reference TRBV5-1 and TRBJ2-1 gives the full variable domain: KAGVTQTPRYLIKTRGQQVTLSCSPISGHRSVSWYQQTPGQGLQFLFEYFSETQRNKGNFPGRFSGRQFSNSRSEMNVSTLELGDSALYLCASSFSGDYNEQFFGPGTRLTVL.

The V call is TRBV21-1, the J call TRBJ1-1; the table calls TRBD1, which could not be checked here. TRBV21-1 is a documented pseudogene. The CDR3 loop spans 16 amino acids. CDR3 coding DNA: TGTGCCAGCAGCGCACACAGGGGGCTCATCGACACTGAAGCTTTCTTT. Its translation: CASSAHRGLIDTEAFF.

The V call is TRBV14, the J call TRBJ2-4; D possibly corresponds to TRBD1 (7 bases). CDR3 size: 14 residues. Germline V gives CDR1 SGHDN, CDR2 FVKESK. Trimming stripped 2 bases from V and 8 bases from J, with 13 bases between. CDR3 protein: CASSQQGGGYIQYF. The CDR3 DNA follows: TGTGCCAGCAGCCAACAGGGGGGAGGATACATTCAGTACTTC.

This clone was picked up one time. The chain joins TRBV5-5 to TRBJ2-7; D is possibly TRBD1 (5 bases). The CDR3 length is 12 residues. Germline values: CDR1 SGHKS, CDR2 YYEKEE (reference sequence). Trimming left V 6 bases short and J 1 base short, with 8 bases between. As DNA, the CDR3 is TGTGCCAGCATGCAGGGATCCTACGAGCAGTACTTC. Its translation: CASMQGSYEQYF. Full variable domain (remainder filled in from reference TRBV5-5 and TRBJ2-7): DAGVTQSPTHLIKTRGQQVTLRCSPISGHKSVSWYQQVLGQGPQFIFQYYEKEERGRGNFPDRFSARQFPNYSSELNVNALLLGDSALYLCASMQGSYEQYFGPGTRLTVT.

With respect to this clone: Other DNA sequences in the same sample also yield this CDR3. The V call is TRBV5-4, the J call TRBJ2-5, with 15 bases aligning to TRBD2. Germline CDR1 is SGHNT and CDR2 is YYREEE (reference sequence). The CDR3 has 16 residues. V gave up 3 bases and J gave up 1 base; unmatched junction bases: 1. The CDR3 bases are TGTGCCAGCAGCTGGGGACTAGCGGGAGGCCAAGAGACCCAGTACTTC. Encoded protein: CASSWGLAGGQETQYF.

The chain joins TRBV7-2 to TRBJ2-1; the match to TRBD2 covers 8 bases. Germline V gives CDR1 SGHTA, CDR2 FQGNSA. J was trimmed by 8 bases and V by 5 bases; bases with no gene match: 8. The CDR3 spans 14 residues. The CDR3, as DNA: TGTGCCAGCAGCCCGGGGACTAGTGAGTATGAGCAGTTCTTC. This sequence encodes CASSPGTSEYEQFF.

This chain joins TRBV7-2 and TRBJ1-1; maybe TRBD1 (5 bases). The V end lost 4 bases, the J end lost 4 bases, and 16 bases lay between the germline ends. This CDR3 comprises 15 residues. Germline lookup yields CDR1 SGHTA and CDR2 FQGNSA. CDR3 nucleotide sequence: TGTGCCAGCAGCTCTAGACAGACCCCAGCCACTGAAGCTTTCTTT. Translation gives CASSSRQTPATEAFF.

The rearrangement joins TRBV7-8 to TRBJ2-1; D is possibly TRBD2 (5 bases). Trimming shortened V by 3 bases and J by 4 bases, and 16 bases separated the two germline ends. CDR3 size: 16 residues. CDR1 is SGHVS and CDR2 is FQNEAQ in the germline V gene. DNA of the CDR3: TGTGCCAGCAGCTTGGGCTACGAGCGGATGTACAATGAGCAGTTCTTC. As protein: CASSLGYERMYNEQFF. Full variable domain (remainder filled in from reference TRBV7-8 and TRBJ2-1): GAGVSQSPRYKVAKRGQDVALRCDPISGHVSLFWYQQALGQGPEFLTYFQNEAQLDKSGLPSDRFFAERPEGSVSTLKIQRTQQEDSAVYLCASSLGYERMYNEQFFGPGTRLTVL.

This chain uses TRBV6-5 with TRBJ1-2; 7 nucleotides align to TRBD1. This CDR3 has 13 residues. The V gene's germline CDR1 is MNHEY and CDR2 SVGAGI. With 9 bases clipped from V and 2 bases from J, the junction kept 6 bases outside the gene matches. The CDR3 is CASKPGQNYGYTF. CDR3 sequence (DNA): TGTGCCAGTAAACCGGGACAGAACTATGGCTACACCTTC.

Notes on this clone: The same CDR3 also results from other DNA sequences found in this sample. Here the CDR3 DNA reads TGCGCCAGCAGCTTGGGACAGGGCCAAGAGACCCAGTACTTC. Protein sequence: CASSLGQGQETQYF. The rearrangement uses TRBV5-1 and TRBJ2-5; 7 bases line up with TRBD1. Germline V gene sequence: CDR1 SGHRS, CDR2 YFSETQ. The ends lost 0 bases at V and 1 base at J; junction bases unmatched: 0. CDR3 length equals 14 residues.

This clone was observed once. V gene TRBV27 combines with J gene TRBJ1-5; a possible D gene is TRBD1 (6 bases). V was pared by 0 bases and J by 6 bases, with 12 bases between. CDR1 and CDR2 from the germline V gene are MNHEY and SMNVEV (reference sequence). CDR3 length: 15 amino acids. CDR3 protein: CASSLSPQGRQPQHF. In DNA form, the CDR3 reads TGTGCCAGCAGTTTATCGCCACAGGGTCGTCAGCCCCAGCATTTT.

The chain is built from TRBV7-9 and TRBJ2-2, with D maybe TRBD1 (6 bases). From germline, CDR1 is SEHNR and CDR2 FQNEAQ (reference sequence). This CDR3 comprises 16 residues. Between the trimmed V and J ends, which lost 5 bases and 0 bases, there was a span of 13 bases. In DNA form, the CDR3 reads TGTGCCAGCAGCCCTTACGGACAGCCGAACACCGGGGAGCTGTTTTTT. This codes for CASSPYGQPNTGELFF. Together with reference TRBV7-9 and TRBJ2-2, the CDR3 gives the full variable domain: DTGVSQNPRHKITKRGQNVTFRCDPISEHNRLYWYRQTLGQGPEFLTYFQNEAQLEKSRLLSDRFSAERPKGSFSTLEIQRTEQGDSAMYLCASSPYGQPNTGELFFGEGSRLTVL.

This chain joins TRBV7-2 and TRBJ2-7, with 9 bases identical to TRBD2. The germline V gene encodes CDR1 SGHTA and CDR2 FQGNSA. The CDR3 has 16 amino acids. The J segment lost 4 bases and the V segment lost 5 bases, leaving 12 bases of the junction unmatched. The CDR3 DNA sequence: TGTGCCAGCAGCCTGGATGGGACTAGCCCCTGGTACGAGCAGTACTTC. This translates into CASSLDGTSPWYEQYF.

The chain uses TRBV9 and TRBJ2-7, with D possibly being TRBD1 (6 bases). The CDR3 has 15 residues. CDR1 and CDR2 from the germline V gene are SGDLS and YYNGEE. Deletions cut 4 bases from V and 2 bases from J, with 16 bases between. This CDR3 is CASSPRPGHTYEQYF. The DNA for the CDR3 is TGTGCCAGCAGCCCCCGACCGGGACACACCTACGAGCAGTACTTC.

The V and J genes are TRBV7-9 and TRBJ2-5, with D tentatively TRBD2 (6 bases). The CDR3 consists of 14 residues. Germline loops: CDR1 SEHNR, CDR2 FQNEAQ (reference sequence). V was cut by 5 bases and J by 2 bases, with 12 bases left in between. The CDR3 spells CASSKDGTQETQYF. DNA of the CDR3: TGTGCCAGCAGCAAAGACGGGACTCAAGAGACCCAGTACTTC.

With regard to this clone: One end of the junction does not line up with germline, which may come from a read error. CDR3 coding DNA: TGCGCCACCAGTAGTAGCGTACAAGAGACCCAGTACTTC. This codes for CATSSSVQETQYF. The V and J genes are TRBV10-1 and TRBJ2-5; D might be TRBD2 (5 bases). Germline V gene sequence: CDR1 WNHNN, CDR2 SYGVQD (reference sequence). The CDR3 contains 13 residues.